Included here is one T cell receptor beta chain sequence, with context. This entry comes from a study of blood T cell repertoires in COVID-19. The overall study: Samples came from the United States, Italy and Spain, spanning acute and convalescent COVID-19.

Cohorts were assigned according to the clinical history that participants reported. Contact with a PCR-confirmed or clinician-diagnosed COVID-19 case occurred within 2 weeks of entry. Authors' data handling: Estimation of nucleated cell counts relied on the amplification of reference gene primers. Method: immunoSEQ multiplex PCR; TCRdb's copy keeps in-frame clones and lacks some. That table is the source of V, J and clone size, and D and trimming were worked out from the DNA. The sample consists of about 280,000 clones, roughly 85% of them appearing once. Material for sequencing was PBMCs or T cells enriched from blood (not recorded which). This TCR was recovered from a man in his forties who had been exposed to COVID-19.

The CDR3 DNA reads as TGTGCCAGCAGCTTGGCGGGGGGCGCGGGCTATGGCTACACCTTC. Its protein is CASSLAGGAGYGYTF. The chain employs TRBV5-4 and TRBJ1-2; D is possibly TRBD1 (6 bases). The CDR3 totals 15 residues. Germline V gene lookup returns CDR1 SGHNT and CDR2 YYREEE (reference sequence). The germline V and J ends were trimmed by 0 bases and 4 bases, with 13 bases remaining between them.